This T cell receptor beta chain was recovered during a study of STAT5B mutations in CD4+ large granular lymphocyte leukemia. Original handling: The detection floor for productive clonotype frequency was 2.59 x 10-5. The method was immunoSEQ multiplex PCR; TCRdb's version includes in-frame clones alone and lacks a portion of them. Clone size and V and J calls were adopted from that table, with D and trimming inferred from the DNA. In the table there are tens of thousands of clones, 60% to 85% of which are singletons. V lost 6 bases to trimming and J lost 5 bases; unmatched junction nucleotides: 4. Germline CDR1 and CDR2: MDHEN and SYDVKM. The CDR3 length is 13 residues.

The TCR originated in a human donor in good health. Sequencing input: CD4+ T cells from blood buffy coats. The chain combines TRBV28 with TRBJ2-3, with TRBD1 matching over 8 bases. The CDR3 spells CASRGQGRDTQYF. The CDR3 nucleotides are TGTGCCAGCAGAGGACAGGGAAGAGATACGCAGTATTTT. Drawing the rest from reference TRBV28 and TRBJ2-3, the complete variable domain is DVKVTQSSRYLVKRTGEKVFLECVQDMDHENMFWYRQDPGLGLRLIYFSYDVKMKEKGDIPEGYSVSREKKERFSLILESASTNQTSMYLCASRGQGRDTQYFGPGTRLTVL.